The subject of this entry is one T cell receptor (beta chain). Its antigen is as yet unknown. TCRdb's copy holds only in-frame clones and misses some; the assay was immunoSEQ multiplex PCR. The sample contains 3,500 to 4,000 clones, around 79% of which appear only once. CDR1 and CDR2 from the germline V gene are SGHTS and YDEGEE. V gave up 0 bases and J gave up 3 bases, with 10 bases separating them. CDR3 length equals 14 residues. These data belong to a study of tumor-infiltrating lymphocytes in localized non-small cell lung cancer. Study-wide background: Tumor tissue and non-adjacent uninvolved lung came from each patient.

Study-level results: IM1 and IM2 tumors showed no difference in T-cell fraction. Each assay used a separate piece of the same tissue.

Sequencing was done on a sample of uninvolved lung tissue not adjacent to the tumor. The TCR was taken from a human donor with non-small cell lung cancer. V is TRBV5-8 and J is TRBJ2-7; the D gene is possibly TRBD2 (6 bases). Here the CDR3 DNA reads TGTGCCAGCAGCTTGGGTCCGGGGGTCTACGAGCAGTACTTC. It specifies CASSLGPGVYEQYF.